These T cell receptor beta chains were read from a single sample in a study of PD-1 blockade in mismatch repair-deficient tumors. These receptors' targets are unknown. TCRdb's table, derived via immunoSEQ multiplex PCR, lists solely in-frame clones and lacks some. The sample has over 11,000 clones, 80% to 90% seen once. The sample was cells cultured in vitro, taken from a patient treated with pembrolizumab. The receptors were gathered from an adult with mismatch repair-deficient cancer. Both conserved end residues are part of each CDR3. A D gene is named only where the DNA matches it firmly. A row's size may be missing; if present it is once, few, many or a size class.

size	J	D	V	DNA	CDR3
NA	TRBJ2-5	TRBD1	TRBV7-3	TGTGCCAGCAGCTCCGGACAGGGGGAGACCCAGTACTTC	CASSSGQGETQYF
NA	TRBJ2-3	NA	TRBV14	TGTGCCAGCAGCCGAGGGCGGGGAGATACGCAGTATTTT	CASSRGRGDTQYF
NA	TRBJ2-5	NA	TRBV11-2	TGTGCCAGCAGCTTTCAGGTTTCCCTAGAGACCCAGTACTTC	CASSFQVSLETQYF
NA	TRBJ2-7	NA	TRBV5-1	TGCGCCAGCAGCTACGGCGATGTCCCCTCCTACGAGCAGTACTTC	CASSYGDVPSYEQYF
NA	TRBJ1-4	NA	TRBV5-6	TGTGCCAGCAGCTTGACGGCGGGTGCAACTAATGAAAAACTGTTTTTT	CASSLTAGATNEKLFF
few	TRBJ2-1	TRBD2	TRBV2	TGTGCCAGCAGGGGAGCGACTAGCGGGACCTCCTACAATGAGCAGTTCTTC	CASRGATSGTSYNEQFF
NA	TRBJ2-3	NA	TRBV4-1	TGCGCCAGCAGCCCACTTCCGGGCGGCACAGATACGCAGTATTTT	CASSPLPGGTDTQYF
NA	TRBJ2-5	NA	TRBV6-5	TGTGCCAGCAGACCACTAGCCCACGGGGAGACCCAGTACTTC	CASRPLAHGETQYF
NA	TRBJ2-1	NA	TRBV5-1	TGCGCCAGCAGCTTGGCGGGGCTCGAGAACAATGAGCAGTTCTTC	CASSLAGLENNEQFF
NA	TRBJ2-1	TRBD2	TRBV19	TGTGCCAGTAGTATTCGACTAGCGGGAGTTCGGGCCCGATACAATGAGCAGTTCTTC	CASSIRLAGVRARYNEQFF
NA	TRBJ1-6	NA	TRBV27	TGTGCCAGCAGTCCAAGGACGGTGAGGTCACCCCTCCACTTT	CASSPRTVRSPLHF
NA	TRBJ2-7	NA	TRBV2	TGTGCCAGCAGGGACCCCGGCGGATCCTACGAGCAGTACTTC	CASRDPGGSYEQYF
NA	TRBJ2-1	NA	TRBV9	TGTGCCAGCAGCGTAGGCTTGGACTATTACAATGAGCAGTTCTTC	CASSVGLDYYNEQFF
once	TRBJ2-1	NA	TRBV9	TGTGCCAGCAGCGTCGACGACTACAATGAGCAGTTCTTC	CASSVDDYNEQFF
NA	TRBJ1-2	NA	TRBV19	TGTGCCAGTAGTATGATTCAGGCAGGGATCGCTAACTATGGCTACACCTTC	CASSMIQAGIANYGYTF
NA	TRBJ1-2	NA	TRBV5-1	TGCGCCAGCAGCTTGAGGCAGGGGTTCGGCTACACCTTC	CASSLRQGFGYTF
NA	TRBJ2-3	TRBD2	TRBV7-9	TGTGCCAGCAGCCCACCGACTAGCGGTAGCACAGATACGCAGTATTTT	CASSPPTSGSTDTQYF
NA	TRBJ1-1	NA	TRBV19	TGTGCCAGTATGCCGAGACACCGGAACACTGAAGCTTTCTTT	CASMPRHRNTEAFF
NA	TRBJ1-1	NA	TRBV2	TGTGCCAGATCCAGGCAGGGAGGGACTGAAGCTTTCTTT	CARSRQGGTEAFF
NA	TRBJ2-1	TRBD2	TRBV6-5	TGTGCCAGCAGAAGACTAGCGGTCACCTACAATGAGCAGTTCTTC	CASRRLAVTYNEQFF
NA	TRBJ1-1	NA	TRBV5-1	TGCGCCAGCAGCTCCCCATCAGGCACTGAAGCTTTCTTT	CASSSPSGTEAFF
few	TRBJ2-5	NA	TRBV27	TGTGCCAGCAGAAATTCTCCTCCCTCCTGGGGCCGGGAGACCCAGTACTTC	CASRNSPPSWGRETQYF